The 8 T cell receptor beta chains listed next were all sequenced from one sample in a study of cytomegalovirus exposure and HLA in healthy donors. PCR employed 60 Vbeta and 13 Jbeta primers. Assay used: immunoSEQ multiplex PCR; TCRdb lists only in-frame clones, some missing. The table lists about 160,000 clones, less than 80% of them singletons. The sample taken for sequencing was PBMCs. Every receptor here comes from a man aged 40-50 years in good health and CMV-seronegative.

This clone was seen a single time. V gene TRBV4-2 combines with J gene TRBJ2-3; 10 bases agree with TRBD2. CDR1 and CDR2 from the germline V gene are LGHNA and YNFKEQ. The CDR3 runs to 15 residues. V lost 1 base to trimming and J lost 6 bases; unmatched junction nucleotides: 4. The CDR3 nucleotides are TGTGCCAGCAGCCAAGCACTAGCGGGGTTGGATACGCAGTATTTT. Translated: CASSQALAGLDTQYF.

J is TRBJ1-4 and V is TRBV2; 8 bases align to TRBD1. After removal of 6 bases from V and 8 bases from J, the junction contained 11 bases not matched to a gene. The CDR3 spans 15 residues. CDR1 SNHLY and CDR2 FYNNEI come from the germline V gene. The CDR3 sequence is CASRLQGAAGEKLFF. CDR3 bases: TGTGCCAGCAGGCTTCAGGGGGCGGCTGGGGAAAAACTGTTTTTT.

The chain has TRBV10-1 and TRBJ1-1; perhaps TRBD1 as D (5 bases). CDR1 WNHNN and CDR2 SYGVQD come from the germline V gene (reference sequence). V shed 8 bases and J shed 5 bases, with 18 bases lying between them. This CDR3 contains 14 residues. For the CDR3, the DNA is TGCGCCAGCCCTGAGCAGGGCCATCTAACTGAAGCTTTCTTT. It specifies CASPEQGHLTEAFF.

J is TRBJ1-1 and V is TRBV18, with D tentatively TRBD1 (5 bases). V was shortened by 1 base and J by 3 bases, with 15 bases between the two germline ends. The germline V gene has CDR1 KGHSH and CDR2 LQKENI. CDR3 size: 16 residues. The CDR3 coding sequence is TGTGCCAGCTCACCACTTGGGGCCGGGGGGGACACTGAAGCTTTCTTT. Translation: CASSPLGAGGDTEAFF.

This chain joins TRBV5-4 and TRBJ2-3, with D uncertain. Trimming stripped 1 base from V and 3 bases from J, with 9 bases between. The length of the CDR3 is 14 residues. CDR1 and CDR2 (germline): SGHNT, YYREEE (reference sequence). The CDR3 DNA is TGTGCCAGCAGCTTGCCCGAGCGAACAGATACGCAGTATTTT. This sequence encodes CASSLPERTDTQYF.

This clone appeared once. The V call is TRBV30, the J call TRBJ1-6; D call uncertain. Looked up from germline, CDR1 is GTSNPN and CDR2 is SVGIG (reference sequence). V gave up 1 base and J gave up 10 bases, with 5 bases separating them. This CDR3 region has 11 residues. DNA for the CDR3: TGTGCCTGGAGTGGCGCCTCACCCCTCCACTTT. Amino acid sequence: CAWSGASPLHF.

The rearrangement links TRBV18 to TRBJ2-5; 7 positions match TRBD1. The V segment lost 1 base and the J segment 9 bases; nucleotides outside the gene matches: 5. The CDR3 totals 13 residues. The germline CDR1 and CDR2 sequences are KGHSH and LQKENI. The CDR3 is CASSPQTGPPQYF. The CDR3 DNA reads TGTGCCAGCTCACCACAGACAGGGCCGCCCCAGTACTTC.

The chain recombines TRBV14 with TRBJ2-3; possible D gene TRBD1, 6 bases. V gave up 3 bases and J gave up 0 bases, with 13 bases separating them. Germline CDR1 is SGHDN and CDR2 is FVKESK. This CDR3 has 16 residues. The CDR3 is CASSHLTDRSTDTQYF. The CDR3 DNA is TGTGCCAGCAGCCATTTGACGGACAGAAGCACAGATACGCAGTATTTT.